This TCR beta chain was identified during a study of CD8+ T cells in alopecia areata (dated by TCRdb to 2016 to 2019). In the study overall: The study used high-throughput TCRbeta sequencing to examine T cell clonal expansion in alopecia areata, in both the C3H/HeJ mouse model and human patients. On the human side, TCRbeta sequencing was run on scalp tissue and on sorted CD4+ and CD8+ peripheral blood T cells from healthy controls and from alopecia areata patients with either patchy or totalis/universalis disease. Clonality in the scalp was compared among normal scalp (n=4), patchy alopecia areata scalp (n=8), and alopecia totalis/universalis scalp (n=8). RNA was extracted with the PAXgene miRNA kit for fixed scalp, the miRNeasy kit for PBMCs, and the RNeasy kit for mouse skin. TCRbeta CDR3 regions were amplified by immunoSEQ multiplex PCR with 35 Vbeta forward and 13 Jbeta reverse primers. Results and caveats for the whole study, not just this receptor: Compared with normal scalp, lesional scalp, particularly in alopecia totalis/universalis, had higher clonality and more expanded CD8+ clones, which suggests antigenic drive. Compared with mice, TCR sequences shared between patients were less clear, possibly partly because of HLA diversity across the patient population. Scalp TCR repertoire analysis is complicated because resident alphabeta T cells in normal human skin are also sequenced, whereas mouse skin is dominated by gammadelta T cells.

Points on this clone: The antigen it binds to is not known. No base quality information exists; no much larger clone differs at one position.

The library was prepared using the immunoSEQ multiplex PCR assay. To provide template for TCR sequencing, every sample had RNA extracted and reverse transcribed into cDNA. SuperScript III was used to make first-strand cDNA, primed with a 2:1 mix of oligo-dT and random hexamers. A synthetic immune receptor repertoire was used to measure amplification bias, and any remaining bias was corrected computationally. Per the authors' processing: After raw reads were preprocessed to remove errors, the CDR3 was defined following IMGT conventions as running from the conserved cysteine to phenylalanine. Clonality was calculated as 1 minus Shannon entropy normalized by log2 of the number of productive unique TCRs. Whether scalp clones were CD4 or CD8 was inferred by matching scalp TCRbeta sequences against CD4 and CD8 repertoires sorted from blood. TCRdb holds this immuneACCESS table with in-frame rearrangements only. Some clones are missing; in checked studies, unresolved V genes explain under half, and the rest has no known cause. The V and J calls and clone size come from that table; D and trimming were worked out from the DNA. The sample includes 50,000 to 70,000 clones, with 44% observed a single time. The ten biggest clones cover 51% of the sample.

From cysteine to phenylalanine, the CDR3 is 18 amino acids long. Only the CDR3 DNA stays, 54 bases, in frame from base 1. The CDR1 and CDR2 encoded by the germline V gene are SGHTA and FQGTGA. Trimming leaves V shorter by 1 base and J shorter by 3 bases, with the junction holding 10 bases beyond the gene matches. Peripheral blood and lesional scalp punch biopsies were obtained from patients with alopecia areata. PBMCs were isolated by density centrifugation and stained for CD3, CD4 and CD8, after which CD4+ and CD8+ T cells were sorted on a FACSAria. Alopecia areata patients who were not treated were recruited through a multicenter biomarker study. For five biomarker-study patients, blood CD8+ T cells were further sorted into NKG2D-low and NKG2D-high fractions.

Recombination joined TRBV7-3 with TRBJ2-2; 8 bases in between match TRBD2. This TCR was sampled from a human donor with alopecia areata. Input material: NKG2D-low CD8+ T cells sorted from blood. The cell subset or site label of this sample denotes: sorted CD8+ NKG2D-low blood T cells. The nucleotide sequence is TGTGCCAGCAGCTTAAGTGTAGGAAGCGGGAGTTACACCGGGGAGCTGTTTTTT. Translated, it gives CASSLSVGSGSYTGELFF.